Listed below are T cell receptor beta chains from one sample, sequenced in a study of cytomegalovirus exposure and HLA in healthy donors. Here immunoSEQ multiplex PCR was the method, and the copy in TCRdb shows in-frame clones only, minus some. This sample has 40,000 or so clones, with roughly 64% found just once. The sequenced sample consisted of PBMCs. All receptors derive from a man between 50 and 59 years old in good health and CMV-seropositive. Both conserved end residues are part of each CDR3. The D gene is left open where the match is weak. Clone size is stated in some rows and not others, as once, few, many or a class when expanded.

TGCGCCAGCAGCCAAGTGCTCGGACAGGGGGCGAGAGGATCTAACTATGGCTACACCTTC CASSQVLGQGARGSNYGYTF TRBV4-1 . TRBJ1-2 TRBD1
TGTGCCAGCAGTCAGGGACTAGACGGGGAGCTGTTTTTT CASSQGLDGELFF TRBV27 . TRBJ2-2 TRBD2
TGTGCCAGCAGTACGCCGACAGCCTATACCGGGGAGCTGTTTTTT CASSTPTAYTGELFF TRBV28 once TRBJ2-2 .
TGCAGCGTCATCCCCCAGGGTCCATCAACTAATGAAAAACTGTTTTTT CSVIPQGPSTNEKLFF TRBV29-1 . TRBJ1-4 .
TGTGCCAGCTCAGCGGGACAGCTCGAAAAACTGTTTTTT CASSAGQLEKLFF TRBV18 few TRBJ1-4 TRBD1
TGTGCCAGCTCACCACCCACAGGGTTGAACACTGAAGCTTTCTTT CASSPPTGLNTEAFF TRBV18 . TRBJ1-1 .
TGTGCCAGCAGCTCTTACAGGGGGCTGGAGACTGAAGCTTTCTTT CASSSYRGLETEAFF TRBV11-2 . TRBJ1-1 TRBD1
TGTGCCAGCAGCTTAGGGCAGGGCTCCTACGAGCAGTACTTC CASSLGQGSYEQYF TRBV5-6 few TRBJ2-7 .
TGTGCCAGCAGTGGGGACAGGGGGGACAATCAGCCCCAGCATTTT CASSGDRGDNQPQHF TRBV2 . TRBJ1-5 TRBD1
TGTGCCACCCGCAGGACAGATAACACCGGGGAGCTGTTTTTT CATRRTDNTGELFF TRBV6-1 few TRBJ2-2 .
TGTGCCAGCTTCTGGACAGGGAGCAACGAGCAGTACTTC CASFWTGSNEQYF TRBV2 . TRBJ2-7 TRBD1
TGTGCCAGCAAAACTCAGGGACAGGGCAATGAAAAACTGTTTTTT CASKTQGQGNEKLFF TRBV11-2 . TRBJ1-4 TRBD1
TGTGCCAGTAAGGGGACAGGGGTATACAATGAGCAGTTCTTC CASKGTGVYNEQFF TRBV19 few TRBJ2-1 TRBD1
TGCGCCAGCAGCCTCAGCGGGGTTGGCAATCAGCCCCAGCATTTT CASSLSGVGNQPQHF TRBV5-1 . TRBJ1-5 .
TGTGCCAGCAGAAACAGGGGAGACTACGAGCAGTACTTC CASRNRGDYEQYF TRBV6-5 few TRBJ2-7 TRBD1
TGTGCCACCAGCAGAGATTTGAGAAACTCCTACAATGAGCAGTTCTTC CATSRDLRNSYNEQFF TRBV15 . TRBJ2-1 .
TGTGCCAGCAGCTTAGCCGGGACTGACACTGAAGCTTTCTTT CASSLAGTDTEAFF TRBV11-2 once TRBJ1-1 .
TGTGCCAGTAGTACCCCAGGGGGCTACTATGGCTACACCTTC CASSTPGGYYGYTF TRBV19 . TRBJ1-2 TRBD1
TGTGCCAGCAAATCCGGGACAGGCGAAAACTATGGCTACACCTTC CASKSGTGENYGYTF TRBV6-4 . TRBJ1-2 TRBD1
TGTGCTAGTGGTTTGTCCACGACCGGGAGCTCCTACGAGCAGTACTTC CASGLSTTGSSYEQYF TRBV12-5 once TRBJ2-7 .
TGTGCCAGCAGCCCGGGACAGGGGGCCTGGGAGACCCAGTACTTC CASSPGQGAWETQYF TRBV5-4 . TRBJ2-5 TRBD1
TGTGCCAGCAACCCTGCGGGGGGCGGGAGCTATGGCTACACCTTC CASNPAGGGSYGYTF TRBV7-2 . TRBJ1-2 .
TGCAGCGTTGAGGGAACGGACAGGTCCCCCTACGAGCAGTACTTC CSVEGTDRSPYEQYF TRBV29-1 . TRBJ2-7 TRBD1
TGTGCCAGCAGCTTAATAGCCCCTAGCAATACGCAGTATTTT CASSLIAPSNTQYF TRBV7-2 . TRBJ2-3 .
TGTGCCAGCGGCTACGGGACTGCTCAAGAGACCCAGTACTTC CASGYGTAQETQYF TRBV11-3 . TRBJ2-5 .
TGTGCCAGCAGGCCTCAGGGGGCACTTGTCTCTGAAGCTTTCTTT CASRPQGALVSEAFF TRBV28 . TRBJ1-1 TRBD1
TGTGCCAGCAGTTACTCTCAGGGCGGGGGCACCATATATTTT CASSYSQGGGTIYF TRBV6-5 . TRBJ1-3 .
TGTGCCAGCAGCCCTAAAGGGGTCTCCTACAATGAGCAGTTCTTC CASSPKGVSYNEQFF TRBV7-8 . TRBJ2-1 .
TGTGCCTGGAGGACAATGACAGGCAACTATGGCTACACCTTC CAWRTMTGNYGYTF TRBV30 . TRBJ1-2 .
TGTGCCAGCAGCTTATCGACAGGGATAACCTCTGGGGCCAACGTCCTGACTTTC CASSLSTGITSGANVLTF TRBV7-8 . TRBJ2-6 TRBD1
TGTGCCAGCAGCCTCCCGACTAGCGGGGATAACAATGAGCAGTTCTTC CASSLPTSGDNNEQFF TRBV9 . TRBJ2-1 TRBD2
TGTGCCAGCAGCCACCGGGACAGGGAAGAGACCCAGTACTTC CASSHRDREETQYF TRBV11-3 . TRBJ2-5 TRBD1
TGCGCCAGCAGCTTGTCTCCGTCTGGGGCCAACGTCCTGACTTTC CASSLSPSGANVLTF TRBV5-1 . TRBJ2-6 .
TGTGCCAGCAGTGAAGGGCCTGCCGCATACCAATCGTTCACAGATACGCAGTATTTT CASSEGPAAYQSFTDTQYF TRBV6-1 . TRBJ2-3 .
TGTGCCAGCAGCCAAGAGGACAGGGACAATGAGCAGTTCTTC CASSQEDRDNEQFF TRBV4-2 . TRBJ2-1 TRBD1
TGTGCCAGCAGTTACTTCACTAGCACGGAGACCCAGTACTTC CASSYFTSTETQYF TRBV6-5 once TRBJ2-5 .